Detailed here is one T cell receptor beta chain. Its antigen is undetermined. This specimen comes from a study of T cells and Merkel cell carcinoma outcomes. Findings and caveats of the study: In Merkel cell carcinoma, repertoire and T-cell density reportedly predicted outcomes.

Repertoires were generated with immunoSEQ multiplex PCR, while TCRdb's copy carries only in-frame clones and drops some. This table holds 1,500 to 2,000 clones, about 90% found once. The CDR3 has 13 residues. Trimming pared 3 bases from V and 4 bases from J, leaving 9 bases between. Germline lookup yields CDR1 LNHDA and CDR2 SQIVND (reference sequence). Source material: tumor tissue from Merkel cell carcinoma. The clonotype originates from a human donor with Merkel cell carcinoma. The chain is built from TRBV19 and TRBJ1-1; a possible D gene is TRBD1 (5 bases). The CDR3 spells CASSMGDPTEAFF. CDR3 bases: TGTGCCAGTAGTATGGGGGATCCCACTGAAGCTTTCTTT.